The rows below give T cell receptor beta chains drawn from one sample of a study of blood T cells in healthy people across ages. TCRdb reanalysed the 5' RACE reads using MiXCR and keeps one entry per CDR3 protein. The sample includes 650,000 to 1,000,000 distinct CDR3 sequences, 35% to 40% of them seen just once. The source material was blood. The origin of the receptors is a man aged 18 to 35 in good health. Each CDR3 is given with its conserved first and last residue. The order of the fields is CDR3 protein, CDR3 DNA, D gene, V gene, clone size, J gene. D genes are given only for firm matches. Some rows have no size entry. The others give once, few or many, or a class for an expanded clone.

CSATYSGGAGNEQYF | TGCAGTGCAACCTATAGCGGGGGGGCCGGCAATGAGCAGTACTTC | TRBD2 | TRBV20-1 | . | TRBJ2-5
CASSQEGGGRNTEAFF | TGCGCCAGCAGCCAAGAAGGAGGGGGGAGAAACACTGAAGCTTTCTTT | . | TRBV4-1 | few | TRBJ1-1
CASSLVATRSTDTQYF | TGTGCCAGCAGCTTAGTGGCGACTAGAAGCACAGATACGCAGTATTTT | . | TRBV7-9 | few | TRBJ2-3
CATSKRLNRGREGGYTF | TGTGCCACCAGCAAAAGACTCAACAGGGGGCGCGAGGGTGGCTACACCTTC | TRBD1 | TRBV15 | . | TRBJ1-2
CASSGFNEQYF | TGTGCCAGCAGCGGTTTCAATGAGCAGTACTTC | . | TRBV5-4 | . | TRBJ2-7
CASSLRGSTYEQYF | TGTGCCAGCTCACTTCGGGGTTCCACCTACGAGCAGTACTTC | . | TRBV18 | many | TRBJ2-7
CASSLVAGGTNTEAFF | TGTGCCAGCAGCTTAGTGGCAGGGGGAACGAACACTGAAGCTTTCTTT | TRBD1 | TRBV7-2 | few | TRBJ1-1
CASSLLGQGKNIQYF | TGTGCCAGCAGTTTGTTGGGGCAGGGGAAAAACATTCAGTACTTC | . | TRBV12-3/TRBV12-4 | . | TRBJ2-4
CASSGAVNTEAFF | TGCGCCAGCAGCGGAGCGGTAAACACTGAAGCTTTCTTT | . | TRBV5-1 | . | TRBJ1-1
CASSPAGGGTEAFF | TGTGCCAGCAGTCCGGCCGGGGGTGGTACTGAAGCTTTCTTT | . | TRBV12-3/TRBV12-4 | few | TRBJ1-1
CASSLGRGVAGGYNEQYF | TGTGCCAGCAGCTTAGGCCGTGGCGTAGCGGGGGGGTACAATGAGCAGTACTTC | TRBD2 | TRBV13 | . | TRBJ2-5
CNASRGVVDTQYF | TGCAATGCTTCAAGAGGAGTGGTGGATACGCAGTATTTT | . | TRBV20-1 | . | TRBJ2-3
CSVEGLRGHNEQFF | TGCAGCGTTGAAGGGCTCCGGGGGCACAATGAGCAGTTCTTC | . | TRBV29-1 | . | TRBJ2-1
CSAREVDRSSYNSPLHF | TGCAGTGCTAGAGAGGTGGACAGGAGCTCCTATAATTCACCCCTCCACTTT | TRBD1 | TRBV20-1 | . | TRBJ1-6
CASSRNAGRDEQFF | TGTGCCAGCAGCCGAAACGCGGGGAGGGATGAGCAGTTCTTC | TRBD2 | TRBV7-3 | . | TRBJ2-1
CSVQVGRGSTNEKLFF | TGCAGCGTTCAGGTTGGCAGGGGTTCAACTAATGAAAAACTGTTTTTT | . | TRBV29-1 | . | TRBJ1-4
CASSSGKYNEQFF | TGTGCCAGCAGCTCGGGGAAGTACAATGAGCAGTTCTTC | . | TRBV7-3 | many | TRBJ2-1
CASSDQGYEQYF | TGTGCCAGCAGTGATCAGGGATACGAGCAGTACTTC | . | TRBV2 | . | TRBJ2-7
CSVDWTGRNEQFF | TGCAGCGTTGACTGGACAGGGCGGAATGAGCAGTTCTTC | TRBD1 | TRBV29-1 | few | TRBJ2-1
CASSVSISYNEQFF | TGTGCCAGCAGTGTCTCGATCTCCTACAATGAGCAGTTCTTC | . | TRBV12-3/TRBV12-4 | . | TRBJ2-1
CASSRTFADTQYF | TGTGCCAGCAGCCGGACTTTTGCAGATACGCAGTATTTT | . | TRBV7-2 | . | TRBJ2-3
CASSSPSEKLFF | TGTGCCAGCAGTTCCCCATCCGAAAAACTGTTTTTT | . | TRBV12-3/TRBV12-4 | many | TRBJ1-4
CSVEEAHIAKNIQYF | TGCAGCGTTGAAGAAGCACATATAGCCAAAAACATTCAGTACTTC | . | TRBV29-1 | . | TRBJ2-4
CSATDRGANNSPLHF | TGCAGTGCTACAGACAGGGGTGCCAATAATTCACCCCTCCACTTT | TRBD1 | TRBV20-1 | few | TRBJ1-6
CSVERDRVGLNTEAFF | TGCAGCGTCGAACGGGACAGGGTGGGTTTGAACACTGAAGCTTTCTTT | TRBD1 | TRBV29-1 | . | TRBJ1-1
CASDQGRHTEAFF | TGTGCCAGCGATCAGGGTAGGCACACTGAAGCTTTCTTT | . | TRBV6-6 | . | TRBJ1-1
CASNLGLGSGANVLTF | TGTGCCAGCAACCTAGGACTTGGGTCTGGGGCCAACGTCCTGACTTTC | . | TRBV12-3/TRBV12-4 | . | TRBJ2-6
CASSLVTEAKTQYF | TGTGCCAGCAGTTTAGTGACGGAAGCTAAGACCCAGTACTTC | . | TRBV12-3/TRBV12-4 | many | TRBJ2-5
CASSVRLGTDTQYF | TGTGCCAGCAGCGTGAGATTAGGCACAGATACGCAGTATTTT | . | TRBV9 | . | TRBJ2-3
CSARDPGHPNQETQYF | TGCAGTGCTAGAGATCCCGGACACCCAAACCAAGAGACCCAGTACTTC | . | TRBV20-1 | few | TRBJ2-5
CASTSPGGQSELFF | TGTGCCAGCACCTCTCCGGGAGGCCAGAGTGAGCTGTTTTTT | TRBD2 | TRBV28 | . | TRBJ2-2
CSAIRDRYTDTQYF | TGCAGTGCTATCCGGGACCGGTACACAGATACGCAGTATTTT | . | TRBV20-1 | many | TRBJ2-3
CASSLGDPTEWEKLFF | TGTGCCAGCAGCTTGGGGGACCCTACGGAATGGGAAAAACTGTTTTTT | . | TRBV5-5 | many | TRBJ1-4
CASSRAGTSGLAKNIQYF | TGTGCCAGCAGCCGCGCCGGGACTAGCGGACTAGCCAAAAACATTCAGTACTTC | TRBD2 | TRBV3-1 | many | TRBJ2-4
CARSLATDNEQFF | TGTGCCAGAAGCTTGGCGACGGACAATGAGCAGTTCTTC | . | TRBV5-3 | few | TRBJ2-1
CASSASGRGDTQYF | TGTGCCAGCAGTGCCTCGGGTAGAGGAGATACGCAGTATTTT | . | TRBV12-3/TRBV12-4 | . | TRBJ2-3
CASSRDSHTDTQYF | TGCGCCAGCAGCCGGGACTCCCACACAGATACGCAGTATTTT | . | TRBV5-1 | . | TRBJ2-3
CASSLTYYGYTF | TGTGCCAGCAGTCTCACCTACTATGGCTACACCTTC | . | TRBV6-6 | many | TRBJ1-2
CGVGSYNEQFF | TGCGGCGTTGGGTCCTACAATGAGCAGTTCTTC | . | TRBV29-1 | . | TRBJ2-1
CASSVLLGQTTSSGANVLTF | TGTGCCAGCAGCGTCCTTTTGGGACAGACTACTTCCTCTGGGGCCAACGTCCTGACTTTC | TRBD1 | TRBV7-6 | few | TRBJ2-6
CASSLYAGSSYNEQFF | TGCGCCAGCAGCTTGTATGCAGGTAGCTCCTACAATGAGCAGTTCTTC | . | TRBV5-1 | many | TRBJ2-1
CASSLTGSYNEQFF | TGTGCCAGCAGCTTGACCGGATCCTACAATGAGCAGTTCTTC | . | TRBV5-1 | many | TRBJ2-1